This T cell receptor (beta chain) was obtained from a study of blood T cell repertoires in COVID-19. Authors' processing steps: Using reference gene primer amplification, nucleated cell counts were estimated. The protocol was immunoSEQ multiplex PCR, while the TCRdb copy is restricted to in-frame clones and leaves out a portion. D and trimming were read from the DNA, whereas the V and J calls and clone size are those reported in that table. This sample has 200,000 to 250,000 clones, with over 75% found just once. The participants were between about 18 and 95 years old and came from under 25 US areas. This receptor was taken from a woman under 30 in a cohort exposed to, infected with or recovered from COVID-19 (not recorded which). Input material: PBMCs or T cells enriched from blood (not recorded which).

CDR3 sequence (DNA): TGTGCCAGCAGGGAGGGGCTTCTCTCTGAAGCTTTCTTT. This encodes CASREGLLSEAFF. The chain recombines TRBV6-5 with TRBJ1-1, with D possibly being TRBD1 (5 bases). V was clipped by 6 bases and J by 6 bases, with 14 bases between them. The CDR3 extends over 13 amino acids. The germline gives CDR1 MNHEY, CDR2 SVGAGI.